A single sample gave rise to the 5 T cell receptor beta chains below, sequenced in a study of Graves' ophthalmopathy and Graves' hyperthyroidism. For repertoire sequencing, the TCR beta CDR3 regions were amplified from RNA transcripts. In the first round, RT-PCR was carried out with HTBI primers, and a multiplex PCR formed the second round. In TCRdb, the multiplex PCR reads were re-called with MiXCR into one record per CDR3 protein. The sample shows some 410,000 distinct CDR3 sequences, roughly 21% of them seen only once. The sample comprised peripheral blood. The receptors were gathered from a woman aged 18-29 years with stable Graves' hyperthyroidism.

A note on this clonotype: A much larger clonotype is one base distant, so this may be a read error. The conserved final phenylalanine or tryptophan is absent from the CDR3, which likely points to a read error. This chain uses TRBV6-2 or TRBV6-3 with TRBJ1-1, with D perhaps TRBD1 (5 bases). Germline assignment: CDR1 MNHEY and CDR2 SVGEGT. V shed 2 bases and J shed 6 bases, with 16 bases lying between them. The CDR3 is 15 amino acids. The CDR3 reads CASSYPDTWVAEAFL. The CDR3 DNA follows: TGTGCCAGCAGTTACCCGGACACGTGGGTTGCTGAAGCTTTCCTT.

In this sample, this clonotype turned up once. The rearrangement uses TRBV5-1 and TRBJ2-5; a possible D gene is TRBD2 (6 bases). Germline assignment: CDR1 SGHRS and CDR2 YFSETQ. The CDR3 spans 15 residues. The V and J ends lost 0 bases and 2 bases respectively, with 11 bases between them. The CDR3 bases are TGCGCCAGCAGCTTGGCGGGACGGGAGCAAGAGACCCAGTACTTC. This translates into CASSLAGREQETQYF.

This clonotype came up many times. The genes are TRBV5-6 and TRBJ1-6, with D possibly being TRBD1 (5 bases). CDR1 SGHDT and CDR2 YYEEEE come from the germline V gene. Trimming shortened V by 5 bases and J by 7 bases, and 16 bases separated the two germline ends. The CDR3 length is 15 residues. CDR3 residues: CASRPGRWANSPLHF. Here the CDR3 DNA reads TGTGCCAGCAGGCCGGGACGGTGGGCGAATTCACCCCTCCACTTT.

This clonotype appeared many times. The chain employs TRBV5-4 and TRBJ1-2; 11 bases are shared with TRBD1. This CDR3 is built from 15 residues. Trimming cost V 3 bases and J 4 bases; bases outside gene matches: 5. From germline, CDR1 is SGHNT and CDR2 YYREEE (reference sequence). CDR3 coding DNA: TGTGCCAGCAGCTCAAGGGACAGGGGGGGCTATGGCTACACCTTC. Protein: CASSSRDRGGYGYTF.

In this sample, this clonotype turned up many times. V gene TRBV7-2 combines with J gene TRBJ2-7; maybe TRBD2 (6 bases). V was pared by 4 bases and J by 2 bases, with 12 bases between. This CDR3 spans 14 amino acids. CDR1 and CDR2 from the germline V gene are SGHTA and FQGNSA. CDR3 DNA sequence: TGTGCCAGCAGCTCCTACGGAGGGGCCTACGAGCAGTACTTC. It encodes CASSSYGGAYEQYF.